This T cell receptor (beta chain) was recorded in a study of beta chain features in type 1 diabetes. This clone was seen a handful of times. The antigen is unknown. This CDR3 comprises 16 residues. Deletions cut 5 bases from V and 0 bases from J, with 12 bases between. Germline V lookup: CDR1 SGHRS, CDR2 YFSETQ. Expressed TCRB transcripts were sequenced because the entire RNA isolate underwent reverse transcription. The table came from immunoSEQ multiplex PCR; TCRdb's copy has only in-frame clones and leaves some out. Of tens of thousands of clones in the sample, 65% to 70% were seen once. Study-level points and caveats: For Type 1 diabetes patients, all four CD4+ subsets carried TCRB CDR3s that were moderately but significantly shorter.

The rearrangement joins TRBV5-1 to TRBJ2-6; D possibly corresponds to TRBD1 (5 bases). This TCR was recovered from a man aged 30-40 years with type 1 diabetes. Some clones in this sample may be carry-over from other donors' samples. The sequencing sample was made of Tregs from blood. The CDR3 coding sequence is TGCGCCAGCAGGCTGGACACAAGCTCTGGGGCCAACGTCCTGACTTTC. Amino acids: CASRLDTSSGANVLTF. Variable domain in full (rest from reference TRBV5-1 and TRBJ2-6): KAGVTQTPRYLIKTRGQQVTLSCSPISGHRSVSWYQQTPGQGLQFLFEYFSETQRNKGNFPGRFSGRQFSNSRSEMNVSTLELGDSALYLCASRLDTSSGANVLTFGAGSRLTVL.